These 18 T cell receptor beta chains originate from one sample sequenced in a study of T cell changes during pregnancy in multiple sclerosis. Data came from immunoSEQ multiplex PCR; TCRdb stores just in-frame clones and leaves some out. The data hold 60,000 to 70,000 clones, with approximately 89% observed a single time. The sequencing here drew on peripheral blood, taken in the second trimester of pregnancy. The source is a female donor with multiple sclerosis, enrolled in a pregnancy study.

The rearrangement links TRBV19 to TRBJ1-1, with D perhaps TRBD1 (6 bases). The germline gives CDR1 LNHDA, CDR2 SQIVND (reference sequence). Between the trimmed V and J ends, which lost 7 bases and 0 bases, there was a span of 12 bases. This CDR3 is 14 amino acids long. The CDR3 nucleotides are TGTGCCAGTAAGGGGGACAAGTTGAACACTGAAGCTTTCTTT. Translation: CASKGDKLNTEAFF.

This chain links TRBV7-8 with TRBJ1-6, with 7 bases lining up with TRBD1. CDR3 length: 13 residues. V trimming: 5 bases; J trimming: 14 bases; junction bases outside the gene matches: 9. CDR1 and CDR2 from the germline V gene are SGHVS and FQNEAQ. Here the CDR3 reads CASSPDRARALHF. Written as DNA, the CDR3 is TGTGCCAGCAGCCCAGACAGGGCAAGGGCCCTCCACTTT.

The chain joins TRBV4-2 to TRBJ2-7; D gene ambiguous. CDR3 length equals 15 residues. The germline V gene encodes CDR1 LGHNA and CDR2 YNFKEQ. V lost 4 bases and J 2 bases, leaving 15 bases between the germline ends. The CDR3, as DNA: TGTGCCAGCAGCCGAGGTTTCGAGGCACCCTACGAGCAGTACTTC. It translates to CASSRGFEAPYEQYF.

In nucleotides, the CDR3 is TGCGCCAGCAGCTTGGACCTGGCGGGGGGAAACACCATATATTTT. Amino acid sequence: CASSLDLAGGNTIYF. The chain uses TRBV5-1 and TRBJ1-3; no clear D gene. This CDR3 has 15 residues. Trimming pared 0 bases from V and 4 bases from J, leaving 11 bases between. Looked up from germline, CDR1 is SGHRS and CDR2 is YFSETQ.

In DNA, the CDR3 is TGTGCCAGCACAGGCACCGGGGAGCTGTTTTTT. This translates into CASTGTGELFF. This chain links TRBV27 with TRBJ2-2; no definite D call. The germline V gene encodes CDR1 MNHEY and CDR2 SMNVEV (reference sequence). Deletions cut 7 bases from V and 4 bases from J, with 4 bases between. This CDR3 has 11 residues.

This chain uses TRBV5-1 with TRBJ1-5; D call uncertain. CDR3 size: 15 residues. Trimming removed 4 bases at V and 7 bases at J, with 18 bases between. CDR1 and CDR2 from the germline V gene are SGHRS and YFSETQ. CDR3 in amino acids: CASSPESGTGQPQHF. Written as DNA, the CDR3 is TGCGCCAGCAGCCCGGAGTCGGGTACGGGACAGCCCCAGCATTTT. Full variable domain (missing parts from reference TRBV5-1 and TRBJ1-5): KAGVTQTPRYLIKTRGQQVTLSCSPISGHRSVSWYQQTPGQGLQFLFEYFSETQRNKGNFPGRFSGRQFSNSRSEMNVSTLELGDSALYLCASSPESGTGQPQHFGDGTRLSIL.

This sequence joins TRBV13 and TRBJ2-7; possibly TRBD2 for D (7 bases). This CDR3 is built from 17 residues. Germline lookup yields CDR1 PRHDT and CDR2 FYEKMQ (reference sequence). Between the trimmed V and J ends, which lost 2 bases and 1 base, there was a span of 18 bases. The CDR3 nucleotides are TGTGCCAGCAGCTTAAGGGGCGGGGGCGCGGGGTCCTACGAGCAGTACTTC. It encodes CASSLRGGGAGSYEQYF.

The chain carries TRBV27 and TRBJ1-5; D is ambiguous. CDR3 length: 14 amino acids. Germline lookup yields CDR1 MNHEY and CDR2 SMNVEV (reference sequence). Trimming removed 0 bases from V and 7 bases from J, with 10 bases in between. The chain's CDR3 is CASSLSPGNQPQHF. CDR3 DNA: TGTGCCAGCAGTTTATCTCCGGGGAACCAGCCCCAGCATTTT.

The chain couples TRBV7-9 to TRBJ2-1; 8 nucleotides agree with TRBD2. The ends lost 8 bases at V and 5 bases at J; junction bases unmatched: 11. This CDR3 has 15 amino acids. Germline CDR1 is SEHNR and CDR2 is FQNEAQ (reference sequence). Here the CDR3 DNA reads TGTGCCAGCCCCTCCCTCGGGAGGGTTAACAATGAGCAGTTCTTC. Translating it yields CASPSLGRVNNEQFF.

V and J are TRBV18 and TRBJ2-1, with 8 bases that match TRBD1. Trimming took 0 bases from V and 5 from J; bases not matched to a gene: 6. The CDR3 is 16 residues long. The germline V gene has CDR1 KGHSH and CDR2 LQKENI. CDR3 nucleotide sequence: TGTGCCAGCTCACCACCTTATTTACAGGGGGACAATGAGCAGTTCTTC. Protein: CASSPPYLQGDNEQFF.

V gene TRBV5-1 combines with J gene TRBJ2-1, with unresolved D. Germline CDR1 SGHRS, CDR2 YFSETQ. This CDR3 comprises 15 residues. The V and J ends lost 0 bases and 8 bases respectively, with 15 bases between them. The CDR3 here is CASSLVAPLDHEQFF. The CDR3, as DNA: TGCGCCAGCAGCTTGGTCGCCCCACTTGATCATGAGCAGTTCTTC.

V gene TRBV5-6 combines with J gene TRBJ1-1, with D possibly matching TRBD1 (5 bases). Trimming removed 0 bases from V and 5 bases from J, with 11 bases in between. Germline V lookup: CDR1 SGHDT, CDR2 YYEEEE. The CDR3 is 14 amino acids. CDR3: CASSLGAGLTEAFF. DNA of the CDR3: TGTGCCAGCAGCTTGGGGGCAGGGCTGACTGAAGCTTTCTTT.

The rearrangement joins TRBV4-2 to TRBJ2-3, with D possibly being TRBD2 (5 bases). V was trimmed by 1 base and J by 2 bases, leaving 16 bases between them. Looked up from germline, CDR1 is LGHNA and CDR2 is YNFKEQ. The CDR3 covers 17 residues. CDR3 DNA sequence: TGTGCCAGCAGCCAAGCTCCCCGGGGATCGTTCACAGATACGCAGTATTTT. Translation: CASSQAPRGSFTDTQYF.

This clone was counted a single time. This sequence joins TRBV6-5 and TRBJ2-2; D may be TRBD2 (6 bases). Germline values: CDR1 MNHEY, CDR2 SVGAGI. V lost 2 bases and J 8 bases, leaving 9 bases between the germline ends. The CDR3 runs to 13 residues. The CDR3 here is CASSYKAGGELFF. The DNA of the CDR3 is TGTGCCAGCAGTTACAAGGCGGGGGGGGAGCTGTTTTTT.

The rearrangement uses TRBV10-3 and TRBJ2-5; D is perhaps TRBD2 (5 bases). CDR1 and CDR2 (germline): ENHRY, SYGVKD. V was pared by 6 bases and J by 0 bases, with 26 bases between. CDR3 length: 19 amino acids. CDR3 coding DNA: TGTGCCATCAGACCACTAGATCACAAGAGGGCTGGGTACCAAGAGACCCAGTACTTC. This translates into CAIRPLDHKRAGYQETQYF.

The CDR3 DNA reads TGCGCCAGCAGCTTGGCCGCTAGCGGGTTATTCTACGAGCAGTACTTC. This translates into CASSLAASGLFYEQYF. The chain employs TRBV5-1 and TRBJ2-7; 8 bases align to TRBD2. There are 16 residues in the CDR3. The germline gives CDR1 SGHRS, CDR2 YFSETQ. The V gene end was trimmed by 0 bases and the J gene end by 3 bases; junction bases not matched to a gene: 8.

This chain links TRBV11-2 with TRBJ2-5; TRBD1 matches at 8 bases. V lost 1 base and J lost 4; bases outside the gene matches: 5. The length of the CDR3 is 15 residues. CDR1 and CDR2 (germline): SGHAT, FQNNGV. CDR3 DNA: TGTGCCAGCAGCTTAGGCAGGGGGCGACGAGAGACCCAGTACTTC. Its translation is CASSLGRGRRETQYF.

The chain employs TRBV30 and TRBJ2-1, with 8 bases identical to TRBD2. The CDR3 has 12 amino acids. Germline CDR1 reads GTSNPN; CDR2 reads SVGIG (reference sequence). With 4 bases clipped from V and 8 bases from J, the junction kept 4 bases outside the gene matches. The CDR3 spells CAWIGRGHEQFF. The DNA of the CDR3 is TGTGCCTGGATCGGGAGGGGCCATGAGCAGTTCTTC.